The rows below give T cell receptor beta chains drawn from one sample of a study of T cells in Graves' hyperthyroidism and ophthalmopathy. Each CDR3 protein gets one entry after TCRdb re-called the multiplex PCR reads with MiXCR. This sample carries 500,000 to 650,000 distinct CDR3 sequences, 14% of them seen once, and the ten largest clones take about 15%. Material for sequencing was blood. The receptors come from a woman aged 40 to 49 with Graves' hyperthyroidism. The CDR3 runs from the conserved cysteine through the conserved F or W. D genes are given only for firm matches. Not all rows give a size; the values are once, few, many and, for expanded clones, a class.

d_call | clone_size | j_call | v_call | cdr3_nt | cdr3_aa
TRBD2 | many | TRBJ2-7 | TRBV6-1 | TGTGCCAGCAGTCCCGTCAGCGGGAGCATTTACTACGAGCAGTACTTC | CASSPVSGSIYYEQYF
- | - | TRBJ2-7 | TRBV2 | TGTGCCAGCAGTGGGATCACCAGGGGCTTGGAGCAGTACTTC | CASSGITRGLEQYF
- | many | TRBJ2-5 | TRBV15 | TGTGCCACCAGCAGAGATCGGAAAGAGACCCAGTACTTC | CATSRDRKETQYF
- | - | TRBJ2-4 | TRBV6-5 | TGTGCCAGCAGTTACTCACAAACCTGGGTCGCCAAAAACATTCAGTACTTC | CASSYSQTWVAKNIQYF
- | many | TRBJ2-7 | TRBV13 | TGTGCCAGCAGCTTACCCCACCGGCGGTTCTACGAGCAGTACTTC | CASSLPHRRFYEQYF
- | few | TRBJ1-5 | TRBV15 | TGTGCCACCAGCAGAGACCCGATAGCAGTTAGCAATCAGCCCCAGCATTTT | CATSRDPIAVSNQPQHF
- | many | TRBJ1-4 | TRBV2 | TGTGCCAGCAGGACGACACCGACTAATGAAAAACTGTTTTTT | CASRTTPTNEKLFF
- | few | TRBJ2-1 | TRBV18 | TGTGCCAGCTCACCGCAACAGGGTTCCAATGAGCAGTTCTTC | CASSPQQGSNEQFF
TRBD1 | many | TRBJ1-1 | TRBV7-9 | TGTGCCAGCAGCCCCGTTAACGGACAGGGAAGCACTGAAGCTTTCTTT | CASSPVNGQGSTEAFF
- | many | TRBJ1-1 | TRBV5-1 | TGCGCCAGCAGCTTGTTCGCCGGGGGAAACACTGAAGCTTTCTTT | CASSLFAGGNTEAFF
TRBD1 | few | TRBJ2-6 | TRBV11-2 | TGTGCCAGCAGCTTCGGGACAGCGAGCTCTGGGGCCAACGTCCTGACTTTC | CASSFGTASSGANVLTF
- | many | TRBJ2-2 | TRBV11-2 | TGTGCCAGCAGCTTAGTGGTGGACGGGGAGCTGTTTTTT | CASSLVVDGELFF
TRBD2 | - | TRBJ2-7 | TRBV29-1 | TGCAGCGTTGAAGCATATAGTCTAGCGGGAACCTACGAGCAGTACTTC | CSVEAYSLAGTYEQYF
TRBD2 | many | TRBJ2-1 | TRBV29-1 | TGCAGCGCCGGGGGGGCAGGGTGGAATGAGCAGTTCTTC | CSAGGAGWNEQFF
- | - | TRBJ1-6 | TRBV19 | TGTGCCAGTAGTCAAGGGGACGGGGTTGGTTCACCCCTCCACTTT | CASSQGDGVGSPLHF
TRBD1 | few | TRBJ2-4 | TRBV3-1 | TGTGCCAGCAGCCTAACAGGGGGCGGCGGGCCGGGGTTAAACATTCAGTACTTC | CASSLTGGGGPGLNIQYF
- | - | TRBJ2-2 | TRBV11-2 | TGTGCCAGCAGCTTGAACCGGGACCGCCTGAACACCGGGGAGCTGTTTTTT | CASSLNRDRLNTGELFF
- | many | TRBJ2-5 | TRBV6-1 | TGTGCCAGCAGTTTAACCCTCGGGCAAGAGACCCAGTACTTC | CASSLTLGQETQYF
- | many | TRBJ2-3 | TRBV7-3 | TGTGCCAGCAGTCCGGGACATTCTAGCACAGATACGCAGTATTTT | CASSPGHSSTDTQYF
- | few | TRBJ2-4 | TRBV5-6 | TGTGCCAGCAGCTTGCGACAGATAGCCAAAAACATTCAGTACTTC | CASSLRQIAKNIQYF
- | few | TRBJ2-2 | TRBV18 | TGTGCCAGCTCACAGGGTCGGCCGGGGGCGAGCACCGGGGAGCTGTTTTTT | CASSQGRPGASTGELFF
TRBD1 | few | TRBJ2-6 | TRBV6-2/TRBV6-3 | TGTGCCAGCAGTCAACAGGGGACTGGGGCCAACGTCCTGACTTTC | CASSQQGTGANVLTF
- | many | TRBJ2-5 | TRBV28 | TGTGCCAGCAGACCGACTGATCAAGAGACCCAGTACTTC | CASRPTDQETQYF
TRBD1 | many | TRBJ2-6 | TRBV7-9 | TGTGCCGTACAGGGGGCCTCTGGGGCCAACGTCCTGACTTTC | CAVQGASGANVLTF
- | many | TRBJ2-1 | TRBV12-3/TRBV12-4 | TGTGCCAGCCACAGGGGGGGCGATGAGCAGTTCTTC | CASHRGGDEQFF
- | - | TRBJ1-5 | TRBV12-3/TRBV12-4 | TGTGCCAGCACCCTTAGGTCAGGGGCGGCGGGGCCCCAGCATTTT | CASTLRSGAAGPQHF
TRBD2 | many | TRBJ2-7 | TRBV2 | TGTGCCAGCAGTGAATGGACTAGCGGTGCCTACGAGCAGTACTTC | CASSEWTSGAYEQYF
TRBD2 | - | TRBJ2-3 | TRBV5-6 | TGTGCCAGCAGCTTGTTACTAGCGTACTTTACAGATACGCAGTATTTT | CASSLLLAYFTDTQYF
- | many | TRBJ2-5 | TRBV6-1 | TGTGCCAGCAGTGAACGTAGACAAGAGACCCAGTACTTC | CASSERRQETQYF
- | few | TRBJ2-2 | TRBV6-1 | TGTGCCGGTTGGGACACTAACACCGGGGAGCTGTTTTTT | CAGWDTNTGELFF
- | - | TRBJ2-5 | TRBV29-1 | TGCAGCGTGGCCCGGGGACCCCTCCAGTACTTC | CSVARGPLQYF